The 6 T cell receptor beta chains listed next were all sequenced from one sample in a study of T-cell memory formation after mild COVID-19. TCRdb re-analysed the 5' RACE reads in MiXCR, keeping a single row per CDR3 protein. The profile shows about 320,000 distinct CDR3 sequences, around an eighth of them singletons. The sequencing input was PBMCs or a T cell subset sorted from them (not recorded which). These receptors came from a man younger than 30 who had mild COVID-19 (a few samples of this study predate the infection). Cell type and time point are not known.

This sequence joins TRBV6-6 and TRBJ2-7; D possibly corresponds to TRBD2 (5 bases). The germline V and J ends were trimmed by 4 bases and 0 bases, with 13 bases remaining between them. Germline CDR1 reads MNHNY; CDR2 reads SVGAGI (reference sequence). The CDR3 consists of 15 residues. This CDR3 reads CASSSAQRSSYEQYF. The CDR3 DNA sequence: TGTGCCAGCAGTTCGGCCCAGCGGAGCTCCTACGAGCAGTACTTC.

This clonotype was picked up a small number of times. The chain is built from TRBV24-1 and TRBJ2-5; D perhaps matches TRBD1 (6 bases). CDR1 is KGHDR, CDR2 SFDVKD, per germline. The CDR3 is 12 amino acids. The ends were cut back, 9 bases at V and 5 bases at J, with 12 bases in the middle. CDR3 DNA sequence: TGTGCCACCGCAGGGGACGACGAGACCCAGTACTTC. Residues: CATAGDDETQYF.

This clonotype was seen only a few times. The CDR3 protein is CASSAPTSGGPYEQYF. CDR3 bases: TGTGCCAGCAGCGCCCCGACTAGCGGGGGACCTTACGAGCAGTACTTC. The chain carries TRBV5-4 and TRBJ2-7; 12 positions match TRBD2. CDR3 length: 16 amino acids. J lost 4 bases, V lost 4 bases, and 9 bases had no gene match. Per germline, CDR1 SGHNT and CDR2 YYREEE (reference sequence).

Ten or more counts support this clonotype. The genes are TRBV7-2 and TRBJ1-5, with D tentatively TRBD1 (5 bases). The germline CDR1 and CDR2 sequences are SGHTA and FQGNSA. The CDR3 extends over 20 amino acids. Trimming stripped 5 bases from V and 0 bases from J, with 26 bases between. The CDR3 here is CASSPKQGDEVFYSNQPQHF. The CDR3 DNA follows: TGTGCCAGCAGCCCCAAGCAGGGAGATGAGGTTTTCTATAGCAATCAGCCCCAGCATTTT.

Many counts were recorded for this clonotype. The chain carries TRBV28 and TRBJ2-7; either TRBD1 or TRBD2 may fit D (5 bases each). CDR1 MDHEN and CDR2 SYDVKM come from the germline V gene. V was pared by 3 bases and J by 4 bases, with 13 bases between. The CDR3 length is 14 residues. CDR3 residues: CASSLFGGGYEQYV. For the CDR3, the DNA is TGTGCCAGCAGTTTGTTTGGGGGTGGTTACGAGCAGTACGTC.

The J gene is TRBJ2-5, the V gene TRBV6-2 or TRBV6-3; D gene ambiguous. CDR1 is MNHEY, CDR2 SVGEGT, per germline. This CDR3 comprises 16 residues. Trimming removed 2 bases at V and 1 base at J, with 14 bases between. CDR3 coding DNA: TGTGCCAGCAGTTACAGGATGTCTGGTACCCAAGAGACCCAGTACTTC. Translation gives CASSYRMSGTQETQYF.